The rows below give T cell receptor beta chains drawn from one sample of a study of T cell responses to AZD1222 COVID-19 vaccine. Profiling relied on immunoSEQ multiplex PCR, and the TCRdb table lists in-frame clones only, not all of them. Here the sample spans over 45,000 clones, approximately 83% being singletons. The sample was peripheral blood, taken on day 0 of AZD1222 vaccination. The receptors stem from an adult in good health. Both conserved end residues are part of each CDR3. The D gene is left open where the match is weak. Expanded clones are given a class, and other clones once, few, many or no size at all.

V gene: TRBV7-8; D gene: TRBD1; clone size: .; CDR3 length: 16; J gene: TRBJ1-5; CDR3 protein: CASSFSGTGAEQPQHF; CDR3 DNA: TGTGCCAGCAGCTTTTCCGGGACAGGGGCTGAACAGCCCCAGCATTTT
V gene: TRBV3-1/TRBV3-2; D gene: .; clone size: few; CDR3 length: 13; J gene: TRBJ1-5; CDR3 protein: CASSQYRGQPQHF; CDR3 DNA: TGTGCCAGCAGCCAATATCGGGGTCAGCCCCAGCATTTT
V gene: TRBV5-4; D gene: .; clone size: once; CDR3 length: 15; J gene: TRBJ2-7; CDR3 protein: CASSLDLGGLNEQYF; CDR3 DNA: TGTGCCAGCAGCCTGGACCTTGGGGGCCTGAACGAGCAGTACTTC
V gene: TRBV19; D gene: TRBD1; clone size: .; CDR3 length: 16; J gene: TRBJ1-1; CDR3 protein: CASIKGAGGLNTEAFF; CDR3 DNA: TGTGCCAGTATCAAGGGGGCAGGGGGCTTGAACACTGAAGCTTTCTTT
V gene: TRBV9; D gene: .; clone size: .; CDR3 length: 13; J gene: TRBJ2-1; CDR3 protein: CASTPRSYNEQFF; CDR3 DNA: TGTGCCAGCACCCCCCGCTCCTACAATGAGCAGTTCTTC
V gene: TRBV5-1; D gene: TRBD1; clone size: .; CDR3 length: 16; J gene: TRBJ1-2; CDR3 protein: CASTRIGQGANYGYTF; CDR3 DNA: TGCGCCAGCACCAGAATCGGACAGGGAGCTAACTATGGCTACACCTTC
V gene: TRBV18; D gene: TRBD1; clone size: .; CDR3 length: 16; J gene: TRBJ1-6; CDR3 protein: CASSRLGQGVNSPLHF; CDR3 DNA: TGTGCCAGCTCACGACTGGGACAGGGAGTCAATTCACCCCTCCACTTT
V gene: TRBV6-5; D gene: .; clone size: .; CDR3 length: 16; J gene: TRBJ1-2; CDR3 protein: CASSFLEVTTGYGYTF; CDR3 DNA: TGTGCCAGCAGTTTTCTAGAAGTGACCACAGGATATGGCTACACCTTC
V gene: TRBV28; D gene: .; clone size: once; CDR3 length: 13; J gene: TRBJ1-5; CDR3 protein: CASSLLGNQPQHF; CDR3 DNA: TGTGCCAGCAGTTTACTCGGGAATCAGCCCCAGCATTTT
V gene: TRBV5-6; D gene: TRBD1; clone size: .; CDR3 length: 14; J gene: TRBJ1-2; CDR3 protein: CASSWGTGPYGYTF; CDR3 DNA: TGTGCCAGCAGCTGGGGGACAGGTCCTTATGGCTACACCTTC
V gene: TRBV7-8; D gene: TRBD1; clone size: .; CDR3 length: 14; J gene: TRBJ1-2; CDR3 protein: CASSLANRGDGYTF; CDR3 DNA: TGTGCCAGCAGCTTAGCTAACAGGGGCGATGGCTACACCTTC
V gene: TRBV30; D gene: TRBD1; clone size: .; CDR3 length: 13; J gene: TRBJ1-2; CDR3 protein: CAWGQGANYGYTF; CDR3 DNA: TGTGCCTGGGGGCAGGGGGCTAACTATGGCTACACCTTC
V gene: TRBV29-1; D gene: TRBD1; clone size: .; CDR3 length: 13; J gene: TRBJ1-2; CDR3 protein: CSVGGQGIYGYTF; CDR3 DNA: TGCAGCGTGGGGGGACAGGGGATCTATGGCTACACCTTC
V gene: TRBV18; D gene: .; clone size: .; CDR3 length: 15; J gene: TRBJ2-1; CDR3 protein: CASSLTGPSGNEQFF; CDR3 DNA: TGTGCCAGCTCACTAACGGGCCCATCGGGGAATGAGCAGTTCTTC
V gene: TRBV27; D gene: TRBD1; clone size: few; CDR3 length: 13; J gene: TRBJ1-4; CDR3 protein: CASSEKPGGALFF; CDR3 DNA: TGTGCCAGCAGTGAGAAACCAGGGGGCGCACTGTTTTTT
V gene: TRBV5-1; D gene: .; clone size: .; CDR3 length: 13; J gene: TRBJ2-1; CDR3 protein: CASSLGLNNEQFF; CDR3 DNA: TGCGCCAGCAGCTTGGGACTTAACAATGAGCAGTTCTTC
V gene: TRBV15; D gene: .; clone size: .; CDR3 length: 14; J gene: TRBJ1-5; CDR3 protein: CATSFPGLSQPQHF; CDR3 DNA: TGTGCCACCAGCTTTCCGGGACTTTCCCAGCCCCAGCATTTT
V gene: TRBV19; D gene: .; clone size: .; CDR3 length: 14; J gene: TRBJ2-2; CDR3 protein: CASRSEAGTGELFF; CDR3 DNA: TGTGCCAGTAGGAGCGAGGCGGGCACCGGGGAGCTGTTTTTT